Below, one TCR beta chain is given with its context. The specificity of this receptor is unknown. There are no base qualities to consult, and no much larger clone falls within one base. In Seattle, one collaborating source enrolled patients while the infection was active and tracked those patients longitudinally over the course of disease. Whole blood was collected in K2EDTA tubes by collaborating institutions according to the institutions' own protocols. For TCRbeta analysis, collaborators shipped samples in one of three forms: frozen whole blood, isolated PBMCs, or DNA extracted from either of those sample types. TCRbeta CDR3 regions were amplified from genomic DNA by means of the immunoSEQ Assay, a bias-controlled multiplex PCR. Processing in the source paper ran as follows. Within the assay, amplification of reference gene primers was used to estimate how many nucleated cells each sample contained. Sequence reads were collapsed and filtered to measure the absolute abundance of every unique TCRbeta CDR3 rearrangement. Productive Simpson clonality was computed per sample as the square root of Simpson's diversity index over productive rearrangements. Entries here come from immuneACCESS through TCRdb and include only in-frame sequences with V and J called. Some clones fail to appear in such tables; in the studies checked, an unresolved V gene covers under half of the shortfall, and the cause of the remainder is unknown. Clonal size and the V and J genes are those of that table, whereas D and trimming came from the DNA. In all, the sample holds roughly 380,000 clones, and roughly 89% of those were seen once. In total, the top ten clones hold less than 5% of the sample.

The source of the sample is a study of blood T cell repertoires in COVID-19 (TCRdb year 2020). General notes on the study: Collaborator samples came from the United States, Italy and Spain and covered acute and convalescent phases of COVID-19. A de-identified subject ID, COVID-19 status, age in years and sex were almost always included in the sample metadata. A freely available public database, intended as a resource for researchers studying the immune response to SARS-CoV-2, is where the repertoires were released. The prospective study material was composed of cDNA or gDNA derived from T cells, B-cell-depleted T cells, or PBMCs. The dataset comprised deeply sampled blood TCRbeta repertoires from subjects exposed to, actively infected with, or recovered from COVID-19. Samples were obtained from the ongoing ImmuneRACE study (first 160 participants) and from roughly 1,300 subjects provided by 6 global collaborators. Where available, HLA class I and class II types were obtained from metadata supplied by the sample provider rather than from assay-based typing.

Points the paper makes about the study in general: How much clinical and demographic metadata was included differed by source and by participant, and the metadata was provided uncurated.

Including the terminal cysteine and phenylalanine, the CDR3 comprises 13 residues. Left in the record is the CDR3 DNA by itself, 39 bases read in frame from the first base. CDR1 and CDR2, looked up from the germline V gene, are SGHAT and FQNNGV. The junction carries 8 bases between V and J, which are trimmed by 1 base and 5 bases respectively. This TCR was sampled from a woman aged 55-69 years with COVID-19, enrolled during active disease. Sequencing input: peripheral blood. Recombination connected TRBV11-2 to TRBJ1-2, with the D gene not clear enough to name. The CDR3 sequence is CASSLGSRYGYTF. The nucleotides are TGTGCCAGCAGCTTAGGATCCCGGTATGGCTACACCTTC.